The source of this T cell receptor beta chain is a study of blood T cell repertoires in COVID-19. Assay: immunoSEQ multiplex PCR; the TCRdb copy retains only in-frame clones and omits some. The sample has over 150,000 clones, roughly four fifths seen once. The Seattle patients joined while their infection was active and were tracked longitudinally afterward. Germline V gene sequence: CDR1 MNHEY, CDR2 SMNVEV (reference sequence). The CDR3 has 16 amino acids. V trimming: 2 bases; J trimming: 1 base; junction bases outside the gene matches: 4. The gene calls are TRBV27 and TRBJ2-3; 9 nucleotides align to TRBD2. The sample consisted of peripheral blood. This clonotype originated in a woman aged 55 to 70 with COVID-19, enrolled during active disease. This CDR3 reads CASSLIRLAGTDTQYF. For the CDR3, the DNA is TGTGCCAGCAGTTTAATCAGACTAGCGGGCACAGATACGCAGTATTTT.